The clone carrying this T cell receptor (beta chain) was seen just once. The antigen is unknown. After removal of 0 bases from V and 4 bases from J, the junction contained 17 bases not matched to a gene. The CDR3 totals 20 residues. The germline CDR1 and CDR2 sequences are LGHNA and YNFKEQ. The assay was immunoSEQ multiplex PCR, and TCRdb's table has in-frame clones only and misses some. Of some 2 million clones in the sample, roughly 95% were seen once. The data stem from a study of shared clonotypes between healthy human individuals. Study-wide results and limits: Larger estimated richness was generally recorded for naive subsets relative to memory subsets. Clonotypes not shared had lower generation probabilities than those common to all four donors. Four donors shared roughly 5% of their naive CD4 clonotypes.

CD45RO-negative CD8 cells positively selected for CCR7 made up the naive population, which excluded terminally differentiated effector memory CD45RA+ cells. Free of recent acute infections or vaccinations, the donors were healthy HIV-negative adults. This receptor was identified in a man aged 18 to 35 in good health. The chain recombines TRBV4-2 with TRBJ2-2; 7 bases fit TRBD2. What was sequenced was naive CD8+ T cells sorted from blood. The CDR3: CASSQDRGDISGPRTGELFF. CDR3 coding DNA: TGTGCCAGCAGCCAAGACAGAGGGGATATTAGCGGGCCGCGCACCGGGGAGCTGTTTTTT.